This TCR beta chain was obtained from a study of liver allograft versus peripheral blood T cells. Study overall: In transplanted livers, T cell receptor repertoires were compared with those found in the recipients' peripheral blood.

General study findings and limits: Liver allograft and peripheral blood T cell receptor repertoires reportedly differed.

This CDR3 region has 13 residues. Germline V gene sequence: CDR1 SQVTM, CDR2 ANQGSEA. V dropped 6 bases and J dropped 1 base, with 12 bases sitting between them. TCRdb redid the calling of the reads with MiXCR, one entry per CDR3 protein. The sample carries about 9,500 distinct CDR3 sequences, about a fifth recorded once. This clonotype was detected ten times or more. Its antigen is still unknown. The clonotype originates from a human patient who had a liver transplant. Part of the T cells may come from the graft donor. The V call is TRBV29-1, the J call TRBJ1-2; the D gene is possibly TRBD1 (5 bases). The CDR3 nucleotides are TGCAGCGTCGCTGTGACAGTTAACTATGGCTACACCTTC. Amino acids: CSVAVTVNYGYTF. The entire variable domain, with the rest obtained from reference TRBV29-1 and TRBJ1-2, is as follows: SAVISQKPSRDICQRGTSLTIQCQVDSQVTMMFWYRQQPGQSLTLIATANQGSEATYESGFVIDKFPISRPNLTFSTLTVSNMSPEDSSIYLCSVAVTVNYGYTFGSGTRLTVV.